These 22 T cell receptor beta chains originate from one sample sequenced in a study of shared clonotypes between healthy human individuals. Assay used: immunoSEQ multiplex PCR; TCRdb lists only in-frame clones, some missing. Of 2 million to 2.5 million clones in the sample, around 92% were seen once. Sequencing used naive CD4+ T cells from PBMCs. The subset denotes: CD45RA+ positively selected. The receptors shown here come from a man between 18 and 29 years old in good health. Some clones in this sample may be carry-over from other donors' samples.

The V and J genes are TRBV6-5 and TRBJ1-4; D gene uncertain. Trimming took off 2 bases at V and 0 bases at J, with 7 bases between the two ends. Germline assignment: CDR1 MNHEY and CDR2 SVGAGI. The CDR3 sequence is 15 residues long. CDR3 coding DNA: TGTGCCAGCAGTTACGACTGGGCAACTAATGAAAAACTGTTTTTT. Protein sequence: CASSYDWATNEKLFF.

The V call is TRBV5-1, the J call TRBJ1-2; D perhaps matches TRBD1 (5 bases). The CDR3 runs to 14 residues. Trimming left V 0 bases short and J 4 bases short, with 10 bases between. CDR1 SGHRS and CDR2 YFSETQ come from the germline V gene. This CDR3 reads CASSLEGAGYGYTF. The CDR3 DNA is TGCGCCAGCAGCTTGGAAGGGGCTGGCTATGGCTACACCTTC.

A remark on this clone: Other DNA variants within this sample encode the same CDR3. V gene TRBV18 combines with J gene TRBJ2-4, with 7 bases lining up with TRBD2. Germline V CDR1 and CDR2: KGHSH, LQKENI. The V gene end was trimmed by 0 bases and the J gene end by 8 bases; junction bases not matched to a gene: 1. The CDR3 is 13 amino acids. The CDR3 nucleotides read TGTGCCAGCTCACCACCGGGGAGGGACATTCAGTACTTC. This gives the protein CASSPPGRDIQYF.

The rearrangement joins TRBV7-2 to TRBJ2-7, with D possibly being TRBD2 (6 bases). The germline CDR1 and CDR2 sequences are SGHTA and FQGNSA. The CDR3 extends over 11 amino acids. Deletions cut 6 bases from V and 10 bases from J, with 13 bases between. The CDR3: CASRRDFLQYF. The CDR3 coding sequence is TGTGCCAGCAGACGGGACTTCCTTCAGTACTTC.

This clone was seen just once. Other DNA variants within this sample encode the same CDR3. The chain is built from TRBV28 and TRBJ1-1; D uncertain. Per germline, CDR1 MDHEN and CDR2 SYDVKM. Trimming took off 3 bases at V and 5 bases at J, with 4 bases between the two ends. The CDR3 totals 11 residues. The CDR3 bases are TGTGCCAGCAGTTTGGGGACTGAAGCTTTCTTT. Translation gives CASSLGTEAFF.

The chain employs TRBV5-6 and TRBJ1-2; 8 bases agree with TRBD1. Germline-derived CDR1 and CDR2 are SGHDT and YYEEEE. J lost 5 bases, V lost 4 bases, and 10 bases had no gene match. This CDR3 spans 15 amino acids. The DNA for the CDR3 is TGTGCCAGCAGCACTGGCTGGACAGGGCAATATGGCTACACCTTC. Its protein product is CASSTGWTGQYGYTF. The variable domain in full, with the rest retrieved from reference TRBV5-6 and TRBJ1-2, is DAGVTQSPTHLIKTRGQQVTLRCSPKSGHDTVSWYQQALGQGPQFIFQYYEEEERQRGNFPDRFSGHQFPNYSSELNVNALLLGDSALYLCASSTGWTGQYGYTFGSGTRLTVV.

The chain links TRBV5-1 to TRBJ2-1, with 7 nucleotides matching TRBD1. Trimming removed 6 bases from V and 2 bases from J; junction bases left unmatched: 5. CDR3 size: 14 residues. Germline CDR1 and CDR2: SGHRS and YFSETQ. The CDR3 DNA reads TGCGCCAGCACCCTGACAGGGACCTACAATGAGCAGTTCTTC. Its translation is CASTLTGTYNEQFF.

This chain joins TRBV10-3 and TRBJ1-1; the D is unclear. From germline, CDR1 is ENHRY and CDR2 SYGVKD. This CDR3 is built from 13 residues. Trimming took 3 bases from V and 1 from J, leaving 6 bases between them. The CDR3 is CAISDFPNTEAFF. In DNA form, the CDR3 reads TGTGCCATCAGTGATTTTCCGAACACTGAAGCTTTCTTT.

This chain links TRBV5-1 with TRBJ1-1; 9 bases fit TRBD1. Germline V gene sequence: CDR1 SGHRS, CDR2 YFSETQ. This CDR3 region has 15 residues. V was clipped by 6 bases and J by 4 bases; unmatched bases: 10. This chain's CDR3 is CASTTTGTGITEAFF. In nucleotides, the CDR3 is TGCGCCAGCACAACGACCGGGACAGGGATCACTGAAGCTTTCTTT.

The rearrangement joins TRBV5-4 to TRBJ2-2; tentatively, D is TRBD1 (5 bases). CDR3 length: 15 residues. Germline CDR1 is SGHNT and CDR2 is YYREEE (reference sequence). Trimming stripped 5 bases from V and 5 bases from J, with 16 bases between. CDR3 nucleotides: TGTGCCAGCAGTCCGCGTGGGGCGCGAACCGGGGAGCTGTTTTTT. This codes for CASSPRGARTGELFF. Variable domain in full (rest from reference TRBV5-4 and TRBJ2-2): ETGVTQSPTHLIKTRGQQVTLRCSSQSGHNTVSWYQQALGQGPQFIFQYYREEENGRGNFPPRFSGLQFPNYSSELNVNALELDDSALYLCASSPRGARTGELFFGEGSRLTVL.

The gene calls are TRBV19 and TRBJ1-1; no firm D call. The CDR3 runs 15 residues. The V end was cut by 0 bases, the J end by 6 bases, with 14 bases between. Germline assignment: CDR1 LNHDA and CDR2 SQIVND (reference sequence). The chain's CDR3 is CASSIDSFPGSEAFF. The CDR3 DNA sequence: TGTGCCAGTAGTATAGATTCCTTTCCGGGATCTGAAGCTTTCTTT.

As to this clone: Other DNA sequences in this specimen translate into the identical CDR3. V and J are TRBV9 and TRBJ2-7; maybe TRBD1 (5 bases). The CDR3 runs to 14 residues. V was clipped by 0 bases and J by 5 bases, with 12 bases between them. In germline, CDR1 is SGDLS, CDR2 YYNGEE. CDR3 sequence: CASSVDDRRDEQYF. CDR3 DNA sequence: TGTGCCAGCAGCGTAGATGACAGACGAGACGAGCAGTACTTC.

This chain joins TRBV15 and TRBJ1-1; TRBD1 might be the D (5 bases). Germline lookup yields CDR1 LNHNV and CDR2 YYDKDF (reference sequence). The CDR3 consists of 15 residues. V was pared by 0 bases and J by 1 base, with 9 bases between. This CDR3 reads CATSREAGWNTEAFF. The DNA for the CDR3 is TGTGCCACCAGCAGAGAGGCAGGGTGGAACACTGAAGCTTTCTTT.

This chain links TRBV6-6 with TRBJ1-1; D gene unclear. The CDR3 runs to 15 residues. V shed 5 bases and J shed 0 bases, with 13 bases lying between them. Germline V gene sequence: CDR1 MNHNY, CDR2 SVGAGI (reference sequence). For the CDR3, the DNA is TGTGCCAGCAGTCCCCTGAGTCGGTTGAACACTGAAGCTTTCTTT. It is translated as CASSPLSRLNTEAFF.

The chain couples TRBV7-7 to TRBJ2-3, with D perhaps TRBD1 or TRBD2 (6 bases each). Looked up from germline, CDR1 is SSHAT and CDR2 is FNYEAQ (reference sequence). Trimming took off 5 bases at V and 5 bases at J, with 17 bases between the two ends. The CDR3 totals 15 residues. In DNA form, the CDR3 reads TGTGCCAGCAGCGTAGATAGCAGGGGAGGAGATACGCAGTATTTT. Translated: CASSVDSRGGDTQYF.

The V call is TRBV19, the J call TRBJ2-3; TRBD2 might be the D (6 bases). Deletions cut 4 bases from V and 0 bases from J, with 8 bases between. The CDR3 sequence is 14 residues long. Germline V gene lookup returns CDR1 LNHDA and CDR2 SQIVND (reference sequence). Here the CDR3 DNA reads TGTGCCAGTAGTACGGAGGGTAGCACAGATACGCAGTATTTT. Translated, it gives CASSTEGSTDTQYF.

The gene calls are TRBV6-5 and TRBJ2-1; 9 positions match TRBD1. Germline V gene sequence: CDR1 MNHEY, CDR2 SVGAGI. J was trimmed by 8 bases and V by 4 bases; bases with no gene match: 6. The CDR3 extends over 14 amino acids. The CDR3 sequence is CASSSWTGVDEQFF. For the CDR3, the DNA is TGTGCCAGCAGTTCTTGGACAGGGGTCGATGAGCAGTTCTTC.

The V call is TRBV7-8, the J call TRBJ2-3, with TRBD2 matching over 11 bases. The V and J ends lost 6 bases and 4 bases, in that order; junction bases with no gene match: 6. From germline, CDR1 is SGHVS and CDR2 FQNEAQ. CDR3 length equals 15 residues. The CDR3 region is CASRTSGKWADTQYF. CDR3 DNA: TGTGCCAGCAGGACTAGCGGGAAGTGGGCAGATACGCAGTATTTT.

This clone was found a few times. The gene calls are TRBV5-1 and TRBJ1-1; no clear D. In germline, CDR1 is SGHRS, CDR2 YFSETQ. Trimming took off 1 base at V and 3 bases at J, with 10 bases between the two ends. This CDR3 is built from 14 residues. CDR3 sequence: CASSLPGMDTEAFF. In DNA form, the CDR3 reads TGCGCCAGCAGCTTGCCGGGGATGGACACTGAAGCTTTCTTT.

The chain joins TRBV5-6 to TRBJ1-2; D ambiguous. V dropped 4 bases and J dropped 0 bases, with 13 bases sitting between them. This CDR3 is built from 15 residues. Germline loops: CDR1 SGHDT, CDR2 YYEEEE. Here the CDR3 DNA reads TGTGCCAGCAGCCCGGAGGCGGGATCTAACTATGGCTACACCTTC. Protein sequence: CASSPEAGSNYGYTF.

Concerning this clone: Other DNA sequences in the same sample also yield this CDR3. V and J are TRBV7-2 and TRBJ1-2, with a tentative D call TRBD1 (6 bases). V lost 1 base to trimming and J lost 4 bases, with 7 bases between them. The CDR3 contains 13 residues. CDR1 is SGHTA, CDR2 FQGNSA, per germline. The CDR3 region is CASSLVGGYGYTF. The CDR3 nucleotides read TGTGCCAGCAGCTTAGTAGGGGGCTATGGCTACACCTTC. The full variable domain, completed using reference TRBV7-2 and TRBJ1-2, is GAGVSQSPSNKVTEKGKDVELRCDPISGHTALYWYRQSLGQGLEFLIYFQGNSAPDKSGLPSDRFSAERTGGSVSTLTIQRTQQEDSAVYLCASSLVGGYGYTFGSGTRLTVV.

The CDR3 is CASQTGGGEQFF. DNA for the CDR3: TGTGCCAGCCAGACCGGGGGGGGTGAGCAGTTCTTC. The V and J genes are TRBV18 and TRBJ2-1; 8 positions agree with TRBD2. The germline V gene encodes CDR1 KGHSH and CDR2 LQKENI. This CDR3 is built from 12 residues. The trim removed 8 bases at V and 9 bases at J, leaving 6 bases unmatched.